This T cell receptor (beta chain) was observed in a study of response to subunit inactivated influenza vaccine. V lost 0 bases, J lost 3 bases, and 8 bases stayed unmatched. Germline V gene lookup returns CDR1 DFQATT and CDR2 SNEGSKA (reference sequence). This CDR3 comprises 15 residues. Study results and limitations: With each seasonal influenza vaccination, the authors suggested, few new T cells are recruited.

In this sample, this clonotype turned up many times. The antigen is not known. TCRdb passed the RT-PCR reads through MiXCR, listing each CDR3 protein once. The repertoire consists of about 480,000 distinct CDR3 sequences, with approximately 12% occurring once and the leading ten covering 10% to 15%. The chain is built from TRBV20-1 and TRBJ2-7; TRBD2 matches at 7 bases. The source material was PBMCs from blood, sampled roughly 48 days after vaccination. The sequence came from a man aged 45-60 years who received an inactivated influenza vaccine. The CDR3 region is CSARDPYGRNYEQYF. CDR3 bases: TGCAGTGCTAGAGATCCATACGGGAGGAACTACGAGCAGTACTTC.